The 4 T cell receptor beta chains below all came from one sample that was sequenced in a study of OX40 agonist ivuxolimab in advanced cancers. Repertoires were generated with immunoSEQ multiplex PCR, while TCRdb's copy carries only in-frame clones and drops some. Among about 62,000 clones listed, roughly four fifths were seen once. This specimen consisted of CD4+ or CD8+ T cells sorted from blood, obtained in a trial of the OX40 agonist ivuxolimab. These TCRs come from an adult with an advanced solid tumor such as melanoma, head and neck, liver or kidney cancer.

The chain couples TRBV6-5 to TRBJ2-3, with unresolved D. This CDR3 contains 15 residues. CDR1 MNHEY and CDR2 SVGAGI come from the germline V gene. Trimming pared 5 bases from V and 1 base from J, leaving 13 bases between. The CDR3 region has the DNA TGTGCCAGCAGTATCCGCTCGTACCGCACAGATACGCAGTATTTT. It encodes CASSIRSYRTDTQYF.

Turning to this clone: The germline gene is not matched at one end of the junction; a read error may be the cause. The same CDR3 is also encoded by other DNA sequences in this sample. The V and J genes are TRBV6-4 and TRBJ1-2; TRBD1 matches 7 bases. CDR1 and CDR2 (germline): MRHNA, SNTAGT. The CDR3 runs 15 residues. CDR3 residues: CASREVPGGGYGYTF. The DNA of the CDR3 is TGTGCTAGCAGGGAGGTTCCAGGGGGAGGCTATGGCTACACCTTC.

The chain recombines TRBV4-2 with TRBJ1-6; maybe TRBD1 (5 bases). In germline, CDR1 is LGHNA, CDR2 YNFKEQ. The CDR3 extends over 18 amino acids. Between the trimmed V and J ends, which lost 4 bases and 0 bases, there was a span of 16 bases. The CDR3 reads CASSPAEGASSYNSPLHF. Here the CDR3 DNA reads TGTGCCAGCAGCCCCGCAGAAGGGGCGAGCTCCTATAATTCACCCCTCCACTTT.

The rearrangement links TRBV9 to TRBJ1-3; perhaps TRBD1 as D (5 bases). The V end was cut by 7 bases, the J end by 0 bases, with 14 bases between. The length of the CDR3 is 15 residues. Germline CDR1 and CDR2: SGDLS and YYNGEE. CDR3: CASSTEKDSGNTIYF. The CDR3 DNA reads as TGTGCCAGCTCGACAGAAAAAGACTCTGGAAACACCATATATTTT.